Listed here are 22 T cell receptor beta chains from one sample, sequenced in a study of blood T cell repertoires in COVID-19. Generated by immunoSEQ multiplex PCR, the TCRdb table keeps only in-frame clones and is missing some. The repertoire holds more than 200,000 clones, with approximately 83% as singletons. Sequenced sample: peripheral blood. The receptors stem from a man aged 80 or over with acute or convalescent COVID-19.

The J gene is TRBJ2-7, the V gene TRBV5-4; 9 nucleotides agree with TRBD1. The CDR3 covers 14 residues. CDR1 is SGHNT and CDR2 is YYREEE in the germline V gene (reference sequence). V was clipped by 4 bases and J by 3 bases; unmatched bases: 5. The CDR3 region is CASSPGQGLYEQYF. The CDR3 nucleotides read TGTGCCAGCAGCCCAGGACAGGGGCTCTACGAGCAGTACTTC.

This clone turned up a few times. The CDR3 sequence: CASSLPGMDTQYF. Here the CDR3 DNA reads TGCGCCAGCAGCTTACCCGGGATGGATACGCAGTATTTT. The chain joins TRBV5-1 to TRBJ2-3; D might be TRBD2 (5 bases). Trimming pared 2 bases from V and 6 bases from J, leaving 10 bases between. The CDR3 has 13 amino acids. Germline CDR1 SGHRS, CDR2 YFSETQ.

This rearrangement joins TRBV15 to TRBJ2-1; 7 positions agree with TRBD1. The V and J ends lost 3 bases and 10 bases, in that order; junction bases with no gene match: 3. The germline V gene encodes CDR1 LNHNV and CDR2 YYDKDF (reference sequence). The length of the CDR3 is 12 residues. The CDR3 nucleotides read TGTGCCACCAGCAGGACAGGGTCCGAGCAGTTCTTC. The encoded protein is CATSRTGSEQFF.

The genes are TRBV5-1 and TRBJ1-3; D is unclear. This CDR3 is built from 16 residues. Germline V gene sequence: CDR1 SGHRS, CDR2 YFSETQ. Trimming shortened V by 4 bases and J by 0 bases, and 14 bases separated the two germline ends. CDR3 loop: CASSLLEGNSGNTIYF. CDR3 bases: TGCGCCAGCAGCCTCTTGGAGGGAAACTCTGGAAACACCATATATTTT.

This clone was seen only once. The J gene is TRBJ2-1, the V gene TRBV7-7, with 7 bases fitting TRBD2. Trimming took 0 bases from V and 8 from J; bases not matched to a gene: 4. The germline CDR1 and CDR2 sequences are SSHAT and FNYEAQ (reference sequence). The CDR3 extends over 14 amino acids. CDR3 region: CASSLAGEGYEQFF. CDR3 in DNA: TGTGCCAGCAGCTTAGCGGGGGAGGGGTATGAGCAGTTCTTC.

The V call is TRBV7-9, the J call TRBJ2-7, with D perhaps TRBD1 (6 bases). Germline CDR1 is SEHNR and CDR2 is FQNEAQ (reference sequence). The CDR3 is 14 residues long. Trimming left V 0 bases short and J 4 bases short, with 10 bases between. The CDR3 DNA reads TGTGCCAGCAGCTTAGCGGGGGCGCGATACGAGCAGTACTTC. Protein: CASSLAGARYEQYF. The full variable domain, rest sourced from reference TRBV7-9 and TRBJ2-7, is DTGVSQNPRHKITKRGQNVTFRCDPISEHNRLYWYRQTLGQGPEFLTYFQNEAQLEKSRLLSDRFSAERPKGSFSTLEIQRTEQGDSAMYLCASSLAGARYEQYFGPGTRLTVT.

CDR3 in amino acids: CASSPGGVGGLHEQYF. Here the CDR3 DNA reads TGTGCCAGCAGCCCTGGGGGCGTAGGGGGCCTCCACGAGCAGTACTTC. The chain carries TRBV11-2 and TRBJ2-7, with 7 bases lining up with TRBD1. The CDR3 is 16 residues long. The V gene end was trimmed by 5 bases and the J gene end by 5 bases; junction bases not matched to a gene: 15. The V gene's germline CDR1 is SGHAT and CDR2 FQNNGV. The complete variable domain, with remaining parts taken from reference TRBV11-2 and TRBJ2-7, reads EAGVAQSPRYKIIEKRQSVAFWCNPISGHATLYWYQQILGQGPKLLIQFQNNGVVDDSQLPKDRFSAERLKGVDSTLKIQPAKLEDSAVYLCASSPGGVGGLHEQYFGPGTRLTVT.

The chain carries TRBV3-1 (or the pseudogene TRBV3-2) and TRBJ2-5, with D possibly matching TRBD1 (7 bases). The CDR3 runs to 12 residues. Trimming took off 4 bases at V and 6 bases at J, with 9 bases between the two ends. Germline CDR1 reads LGHDT; CDR2 reads YNNKEL (reference sequence). CDR3 sequence (DNA): TGTGCCAGCAGCCCAGGGGGGCAGACCCAGTACTTC. Translation: CASSPGGQTQYF.

V is TRBV7-2 and J is TRBJ2-1; 9 bases fit TRBD1. The CDR3 runs to 15 residues. Germline values: CDR1 SGHTA, CDR2 FQGNSA. V lost 2 bases and J lost 8; bases outside the gene matches: 7. The CDR3: CASSLPGQGSYEQFF. The CDR3 bases are TGTGCCAGCAGCTTACCGGGACAGGGTTCCTATGAGCAGTTCTTC.

The gene calls are TRBV7-8 and TRBJ1-6, with D tentatively TRBD1 (6 bases). CDR3 length: 16 amino acids. Trimming shortened V by 2 bases and J by 7 bases, and 15 bases separated the two germline ends. Germline assignment: CDR1 SGHVS and CDR2 FQNEAQ. CDR3 coding DNA: TGTGCCAGCAGCTTAAATGAGGGGGTGACGAATTCACCCCTCCACTTT. Amino acid sequence: CASSLNEGVTNSPLHF.

The chain employs TRBV5-4 and TRBJ2-5; D may be TRBD2 (5 bases). CDR1 and CDR2 (germline): SGHNT, YYREEE (reference sequence). The germline V and J ends were trimmed by 4 bases and 5 bases, with 18 bases remaining between them. The CDR3 is made up of 15 amino acids. The CDR3 loop is CASSPRAGAQETQYF. For the CDR3, the DNA is TGTGCCAGCAGCCCGAGGGCAGGAGCCCAGGAGACCCAGTACTTC.

Only one count was recorded for this clone. V gene TRBV5-1 combines with J gene TRBJ2-7; TRBD1 aligns across 7 bases. CDR1 is SGHRS, CDR2 YFSETQ, per germline. The CDR3 extends over 15 amino acids. Losses at the gene ends were 1 base for V and 3 bases for J; bases not matched to a gene: 7. CDR3 amino acids: CASSLMVDRLYEQYF. CDR3 coding DNA: TGCGCCAGCAGCTTGATGGTGGACAGGCTCTACGAGCAGTACTTC.

For the CDR3, the DNA is TGCGCCAGCAGCCAAGGGCAGGGTCCCTTCAATGAGCAGTTCTTC. It encodes CASSQGQGPFNEQFF. The gene calls are TRBV4-1 and TRBJ2-1, with a possible D match to TRBD1 (5 bases). In germline, CDR1 is MGHRA, CDR2 YSYEKL. The V and J ends lost 1 base and 6 bases respectively, with 13 bases between them. This CDR3 region has 15 residues.

The chain combines TRBV2 with TRBJ2-1, with D perhaps matching TRBD1 (6 bases). This CDR3 comprises 15 residues. Germline CDR1 reads SNHLY; CDR2 reads FYNNEI. V dropped 4 bases and J dropped 6 bases, with 16 bases sitting between them. The DNA of the CDR3 is TGTGCCAGCAGTGTGGGGACAATACTCGGCAATGAGCAGTTCTTC. Translated: CASSVGTILGNEQFF.

V usage is TRBV7-2 and J usage is TRBJ2-4, with TRBD1 as a possible D gene (5 bases). Germline V gene lookup returns CDR1 SGHTA and CDR2 FQGNSA. V shed 5 bases and J shed 1 base, with 12 bases lying between them. This CDR3 spans 15 amino acids. The CDR3 reads CASSPRPGAKNIQYF. The CDR3 DNA follows: TGTGCCAGCAGCCCTAGACCAGGGGCCAAAAACATTCAGTACTTC. Looking up the rest from reference TRBV7-2 and TRBJ2-4 gives the full variable domain: GAGVSQSPSNKVTEKGKDVELRCDPISGHTALYWYRQSLGQGLEFLIYFQGNSAPDKSGLPSDRFSAERTGGSVSTLTIQRTQQEDSAVYLCASSPRPGAKNIQYFGAGTRLSVL.

As concerns this clone: One end of the junction fails to match germline, which may point to a read error. V gene TRBV12-3 or TRBV12-4 combines with J gene TRBJ1-1; no reliable D call. CDR3 length equals 11 residues. The CDR3 DNA sequence: TGTGCCAGCAGCCTCGGGGTACGCCTCCTCTTT. This gives the protein CASSLGVRLLF.

This chain uses TRBV5-1 with TRBJ2-5, with TRBD2 identical over 7 bases. The CDR3 contains 15 residues. Germline V gene lookup returns CDR1 SGHRS and CDR2 YFSETQ. With 1 base clipped from V and 3 bases from J, the junction kept 6 bases outside the gene matches. The CDR3 loop reads CASSLTSAVKETQYF. The CDR3 DNA reads as TGCGCCAGCAGCTTGACTAGCGCTGTGAAAGAGACCCAGTACTTC.

The V gene is TRBV6-5, the J gene TRBJ1-1; no clear D. CDR1 and CDR2 from the germline V gene are MNHEY and SVGAGI. The CDR3 spans 12 residues. V gave up 7 bases and J gave up 6 bases, with 12 bases separating them. The DNA for the CDR3 is TGTGCCAGCACTATTGCTGGGCCTGAAGCTTTCTTT. Amino acid sequence: CASTIAGPEAFF.

J is TRBJ1-5 and V is TRBV19; 10 nucleotides line up with TRBD1. Germline V gene sequence: CDR1 LNHDA, CDR2 SQIVND (reference sequence). The CDR3 extends over 16 amino acids. The V segment lost 1 base and the J segment 6 bases; nucleotides outside the gene matches: 6. This CDR3 is CASSIAGTGVGQPQHF. The CDR3 nucleotides are TGTGCCAGTAGTATAGCTGGGACAGGGGTAGGTCAGCCCCAGCATTTT.

The gene calls are TRBV7-9 and TRBJ2-2; D might be TRBD2 (6 bases). The germline gives CDR1 SEHNR, CDR2 FQNEAQ (reference sequence). CDR3 length equals 14 residues. Trimming removed 5 bases from V and 7 bases from J, with 14 bases in between. The CDR3 nucleotides read TGTGCCAGCAGCGTGGGACTTCTTGGCGGGGAGCTGTTTTTT. The encoded protein is CASSVGLLGGELFF.

This chain links TRBV27 with TRBJ1-5, with TRBD1 identical over 8 bases. The length of the CDR3 is 15 residues. Germline loops: CDR1 MNHEY, CDR2 SMNVEV (reference sequence). Trimming cost V 0 bases and J 11 bases; bases outside gene matches: 9. The DNA of the CDR3 is TGTGCCAGCAGTTTATCGACAGGGGCTAGATCGGCCCAGCATTTT. It encodes CASSLSTGARSAQHF.

The V gene is TRBV6-1, the J gene TRBJ1-5; 10 bases agree with TRBD1. V gave up 4 bases and J gave up 8 bases; unmatched junction bases: 11. The CDR3 length is 16 residues. Germline CDR1 and CDR2: MNHNS and SASEGT. In DNA, the CDR3 is TGTGCCAGCAGTGGTTCCCTGACAGGGGGCGGAAAGCCCCAGCATTTT. Protein: CASSGSLTGGGKPQHF.